The rows below give T cell receptor beta chains drawn from one sample of a study of cytomegalovirus exposure and HLA in healthy donors. This table comes from immunoSEQ multiplex PCR, and its TCRdb copy is limited to in-frame clones, with some not included. The table shows some 120,000 clones, with over 60% occurring only once. The sequencing input was PBMCs. The source of these receptors is a woman aged 60-75 years in good health and CMV-seropositive. Each CDR3 is given with its conserved first and last residue. A D gene is named only where the DNA matches it firmly.

TRBV5-4	TRBJ2-7	.	CASSYTGLDEQYF
TRBV2	TRBJ1-3	TRBD1	CASSRDRGLNTIYF
TRBV5-8	TRBJ2-5	.	CASSLVSQEAQYF
TRBV30	TRBJ1-2	.	CAWSDPGGLLRYTF
TRBV4-2	TRBJ2-5	TRBD1	CASSQYTGTGEETQYF
TRBV6-5	TRBJ2-7	TRBD2	CASSYSGGRYEQYF
TRBV7-6	TRBJ2-5	.	CASSLVPQGSETQYF
TRBV4-2	TRBJ1-1	.	CASSPLKAGSTEAFF
TRBV19	TRBJ1-2	.	CASSNPGGEYGYTF
TRBV7-3	TRBJ2-7	.	CASSLDGNSYEQYF
TRBV19	TRBJ2-7	.	CASSWDWSYEQYF
TRBV15	TRBJ1-2	TRBD1	CATSTRTGAGGYTF
TRBV5-1	TRBJ2-5	.	CASSLANGETQYF
TRBV19	TRBJ1-2	TRBD1	CASQETGTGKYGYTF
TRBV19	TRBJ2-3	.	CASSNSRRGARTDTQYF
TRBV7-9	TRBJ1-2	TRBD1	CASSRTGPGGVYGYTF